Following are 20 T cell receptor beta chains from one sample sequenced in a study of cytomegalovirus exposure and HLA in healthy donors. Primers: 60 Vbeta forward and 13 Jbeta reverse. TCRdb's table, derived via immunoSEQ multiplex PCR, lists solely in-frame clones and lacks some. The data contain tens of thousands of clones, around 8% of them singletons. The sample comprised PBMCs. The receptors were sampled from a middle-aged man in good health and CMV-seronegative.

This clone was seen more than once but under ten times. The CDR3: CASSPGEAEDTQYF. CDR3 in DNA: TGCGCCAGCAGCCCCGGTGAGGCTGAAGATACGCAGTATTTT. The chain is built from TRBV5-1 and TRBJ2-3; unclear D gene. Germline V gene lookup returns CDR1 SGHRS and CDR2 YFSETQ. V gave up 4 bases and J gave up 5 bases, with 14 bases separating them. The CDR3 contains 14 residues.

The gene calls are TRBV5-1 and TRBJ2-4; D call uncertain. This CDR3 spans 15 amino acids. Germline CDR1 and CDR2: SGHRS and YFSETQ. V lost 4 bases, J lost 8 bases, and 19 bases lay in between. CDR3 nucleotide sequence: TGCGCCAGCAGCCCAATTCTCCACCCATCGGACATTCAGTACTTC. It specifies CASSPILHPSDIQYF. The whole variable domain, remainder taken from reference TRBV5-1 and TRBJ2-4, is KAGVTQTPRYLIKTRGQQVTLSCSPISGHRSVSWYQQTPGQGLQFLFEYFSETQRNKGNFPGRFSGRQFSNSRSEMNVSTLELGDSALYLCASSPILHPSDIQYFGAGTRLSVL.

The chain combines TRBV7-8 with TRBJ1-3; 11 nucleotides line up with TRBD1. The CDR3 is 19 amino acids. CDR1 and CDR2 from the germline V gene are SGHVS and FQNEAQ. V gave up 4 bases and J gave up 1 base; unmatched junction bases: 12. Written as DNA, the CDR3 is TGTGCCAGCAGCTCTAACCCTGGACAGGGGGCTGGTTCTGGAAACACCATATATTTT. It translates to CASSSNPGQGAGSGNTIYF.

The gene calls are TRBV20-1 and TRBJ1-4; D gene ambiguous. V lost 7 bases and J lost 7, with 7 bases in between. Germline CDR1 is DFQATT and CDR2 is SNEGSKA (reference sequence). The CDR3 length is 10 residues. Written as DNA, the CDR3 is TGCAGTGTTCTAGGTGAAAAACTGTTTTTT. Translation: CSVLGEKLFF.

There are a few counts of this clone. This rearrangement joins TRBV30 to TRBJ1-5; D possibly corresponds to TRBD1 (5 bases). From germline, CDR1 is GTSNPN and CDR2 SVGIG (reference sequence). The CDR3 loop spans 13 amino acids. V was shortened by 1 base and J by 7 bases, with 11 bases between the two germline ends. CDR3 sequence (DNA): TGTGCCTGGAGTGCAGGGATGGGGCAGCCCCAGCATTTT. Residues: CAWSAGMGQPQHF.

This clone was counted between two and nine times. The V gene is TRBV7-2, the J gene TRBJ2-2; 11 positions agree with TRBD2. CDR1 is SGHTA, CDR2 FQGNSA, per germline. This CDR3 spans 17 amino acids. Losses at the gene ends were 4 bases for V and 5 bases for J; bases not matched to a gene: 9. The CDR3 DNA reads as TGTGCCAGCAGCTCCCCCTTACTAGCGGGAGAAACCGGGGAGCTGTTTTTT. Protein product: CASSSPLLAGETGELFF.

V is TRBV20-1 and J is TRBJ1-1; D is undetermined. CDR1 DFQATT and CDR2 SNEGSKA come from the germline V gene (reference sequence). The V end lost 1 base, the J end lost 4 bases, and 4 bases lay between the germline ends. This CDR3 comprises 11 residues. The CDR3 DNA follows: TGCAGTGCTAGAGCCCTCACTGAAGCTTTCTTT. Translated, it gives CSARALTEAFF.

This clone was seen only a few times. J is TRBJ1-3 and V is TRBV18; D may be TRBD1 (5 bases). CDR1 KGHSH and CDR2 LQKENI come from the germline V gene. The V and J ends lost 0 bases and 0 bases respectively, with 12 bases between them. The CDR3 is 17 amino acids. The CDR3: CASSPPQGRSSGNTIYF. The CDR3 region has the DNA TGTGCCAGCTCACCACCCCAGGGTCGGAGCTCTGGAAACACCATATATTTT.

The chain uses TRBV5-6 and TRBJ1-6; a possible D gene is TRBD1 (5 bases). V was shortened by 1 base and J by 10 bases, with 12 bases between the two germline ends. The CDR3 totals 14 residues. The germline CDR1 and CDR2 sequences are SGHDT and YYEEEE. The CDR3 is CASSLFGRDSPLHF. The CDR3, as DNA: TGTGCCAGCAGCTTGTTTGGGAGGGACTCACCCCTCCACTTT.

In this sample, this clone turned up a few times. The chain recombines TRBV7-8 with TRBJ2-1; possibly TRBD2 for D (5 bases). Per germline, CDR1 SGHVS and CDR2 FQNEAQ. The V end was cut by 5 bases, the J end by 2 bases, with 13 bases between. The CDR3 sequence is 15 residues long. The CDR3 loop reads CASSARGLAYNEQFF. CDR3 bases: TGTGCCAGCAGCGCGCGAGGGTTGGCCTACAATGAGCAGTTCTTC.

There are a few counts of this clone. The rearrangement links TRBV6-1 to TRBJ1-2; TRBD1 matches 10 bases. From germline, CDR1 is MNHNS and CDR2 SASEGT. V shed 8 bases and J 5 bases; nucleotides not matched to a gene: 8. CDR3 size: 14 residues. As DNA, the CDR3 is TGTGCCAGCGGTTCCGGGACAGGGGTTTATGGCTACACCTTC. Its protein is CASGSGTGVYGYTF.

This chain connects TRBV5-6 to TRBJ2-4; the D gene is possibly TRBD2 (6 bases). This CDR3 has 13 residues. Germline loops: CDR1 SGHDT, CDR2 YYEEEE. The V end lost 5 bases, the J end lost 15 bases, and 21 bases lay between the germline ends. The DNA of the CDR3 is TGTGCCAGCAGAAGAGAGGAGGGAACTCAGGTGTACTTC. As protein: CASRREEGTQVYF.

This clone was found a few times. The chain links TRBV2 to TRBJ2-7, with TRBD1 matching over 8 bases. Germline CDR1 and CDR2: SNHLY and FYNNEI. V trimming: 9 bases; J trimming: 3 bases; junction bases outside the gene matches: 1. The CDR3 sequence is 11 residues long. This chain's CDR3 is CASGQGYEQYF. For the CDR3, the DNA is TGTGCCAGTGGACAGGGCTACGAGCAGTACTTC.

This clone was seen only a few times. This rearrangement joins TRBV5-4 to TRBJ1-2; D is undetermined. V dropped 2 bases and J dropped 4 bases, with 15 bases sitting between them. Germline V gene sequence: CDR1 SGHNT, CDR2 YYREEE (reference sequence). The CDR3 covers 15 residues. CDR3 nucleotides: TGTGCCAGCAGCTTCGGTCAAATTCTTTCCTATGGCTACACCTTC. Residues: CASSFGQILSYGYTF. The complete variable domain, with remaining parts taken from reference TRBV5-4 and TRBJ1-2, reads ETGVTQSPTHLIKTRGQQVTLRCSSQSGHNTVSWYQQALGQGPQFIFQYYREEENGRGNFPPRFSGLQFPNYSSELNVNALELDDSALYLCASSFGQILSYGYTFGSGTRLTVV.

The chain couples TRBV5-1 to TRBJ1-1; TRBD1 matches 9 bases. The trim removed 4 bases at V and 0 bases at J, leaving 4 bases unmatched. The CDR3 sequence is 15 residues long. Per germline, CDR1 SGHRS and CDR2 YFSETQ. DNA of the CDR3: TGCGCCAGCAGCCCGGGACAGGGTCTGAACACTGAAGCTTTCTTT. Translating gives CASSPGQGLNTEAFF. Based on the CDR3 plus reference TRBV5-1 and TRBJ1-1, the full variable domain is KAGVTQTPRYLIKTRGQQVTLSCSPISGHRSVSWYQQTPGQGLQFLFEYFSETQRNKGNFPGRFSGRQFSNSRSEMNVSTLELGDSALYLCASSPGQGLNTEAFFGQGTRLTVV.

The chain recombines TRBV7-2 with TRBJ2-7, with 10 nucleotides matching TRBD1. CDR1 is SGHTA, CDR2 FQGNSA, per germline. The V gene end was trimmed by 5 bases and the J gene end by 2 bases; junction bases not matched to a gene: 3. The CDR3 loop spans 14 amino acids. Written as DNA, the CDR3 is TGTGCCAGCAGCAAAGACAGGGGGCCCTACGAGCAGTACTTC. Protein: CASSKDRGPYEQYF.

The chain combines TRBV29-1 with TRBJ1-1, with 8 positions matching TRBD1. This CDR3 region has 13 residues. Germline-derived CDR1 and CDR2 are SQVTM and ANQGSEA. The V segment lost 3 bases and the J segment 2 bases; nucleotides outside the gene matches: 2. The CDR3 region has the DNA TGCAGCGTTGAGACAGGGGACAACACTGAAGCTTTCTTT. As protein: CSVETGDNTEAFF.

This clone came up a few times. J is TRBJ1-1 and V is TRBV5-6; D is possibly TRBD1 (6 bases). Germline loops: CDR1 SGHDT, CDR2 YYEEEE. V shed 1 base and J shed 6 bases, with 13 bases lying between them. The CDR3 runs 14 residues. The CDR3 DNA follows: TGTGCCAGCAGCTTGATACAGGGTAGCGCTGAAGCTTTCTTT. Its translation: CASSLIQGSAEAFF.

The chain recombines TRBV6-6 with TRBJ2-2; TRBD2 matches 9 bases. This CDR3 has 15 residues. The germline CDR1 and CDR2 sequences are MNHNY and SVGAGI (reference sequence). J was trimmed by 2 bases and V by 7 bases; bases with no gene match: 5. Here the CDR3 reads CASNIAGDNTGELFF. DNA for the CDR3: TGTGCCAGCAACATAGCGGGAGATAACACCGGGGAGCTGTTTTTT.

The chain uses TRBV4-2 and TRBJ2-5; 7 nucleotides match TRBD1. Trimming removed 0 bases from V and 4 bases from J; junction bases left unmatched: 11. This CDR3 spans 17 amino acids. Per germline, CDR1 LGHNA and CDR2 YNFKEQ. The CDR3 here is CASSQDPGTDPAETQYF. The DNA for the CDR3 is TGTGCCAGCAGCCAAGACCCCGGGACAGACCCAGCAGAGACCCAGTACTTC.